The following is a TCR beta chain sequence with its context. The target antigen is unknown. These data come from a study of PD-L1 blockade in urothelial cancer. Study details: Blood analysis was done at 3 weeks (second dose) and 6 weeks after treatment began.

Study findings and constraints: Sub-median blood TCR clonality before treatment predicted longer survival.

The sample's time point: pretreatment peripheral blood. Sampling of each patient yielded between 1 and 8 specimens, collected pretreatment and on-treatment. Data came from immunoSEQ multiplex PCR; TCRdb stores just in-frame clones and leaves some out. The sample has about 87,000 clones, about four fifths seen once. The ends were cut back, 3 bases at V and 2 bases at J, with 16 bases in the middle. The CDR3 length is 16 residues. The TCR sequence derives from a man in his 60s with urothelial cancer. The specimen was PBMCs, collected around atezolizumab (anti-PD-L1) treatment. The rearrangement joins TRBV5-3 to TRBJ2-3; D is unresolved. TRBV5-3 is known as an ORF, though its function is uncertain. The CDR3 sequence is CARSSPRQANTDTQYF. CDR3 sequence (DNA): TGTGCCAGAAGCTCGCCACGGCAGGCAAACACAGATACGCAGTATTTT.